The clone carrying this TCR beta chain appeared once. This record comes from a study of blood T cell repertoires in COVID-19. About the study: Sites in the United States, Italy and Spain provided acute and convalescent COVID-19 samples. From T cells, B-cell-depleted T cells, or PBMCs came the material, which was cDNA or gDNA.

The CDR3 is 17 residues long. Germline CDR1 is MDHEN and CDR2 is SYDVKM. The ends lost 5 bases at V and 2 bases at J; junction bases unmatched: 8. As originally analysed: Estimation of nucleated cell counts relied on the amplification of reference gene primers. Measured with immunoSEQ multiplex PCR; TCRdb has only the in-frame clones, and not every one. V and J calls and clone size are as listed in that table; D and trimming were resolved from the DNA. The repertoire consists of approximately 210,000 clones, with about 90% occurring once and the leading ten covering 1.5% to 2%. The origin of this receptor is a man aged 35-49 years with active or convalescent COVID-19. The chain employs TRBV28 and TRBJ2-3; TRBD2 aligns across 12 bases. Sequenced material: peripheral blood. CDR3 region: CASSLEGLAGFTDTQYF. The DNA of the CDR3 is TGTGCCAGCAGTCTAGAGGGACTAGCGGGTTTCACAGATACGCAGTATTTT. Full variable domain (outside the CDR3, taken from reference TRBV28 and TRBJ2-3): DVKVTQSSRYLVKRTGEKVFLECVQDMDHENMFWYRQDPGLGLRLIYFSYDVKMKEKGDIPEGYSVSREKKERFSLILESASTNQTSMYLCASSLEGLAGFTDTQYFGPGTRLTVL.